This TCR beta chain was sequenced in a study of T cells in narcolepsy. The CDR3 has 15 residues. Germline values: CDR1 SEHNR, CDR2 FQNEAQ (reference sequence). Germline trimming cut 5 bases from V and 3 bases from J; bases unmatched to any gene: 9. Study-wide findings and caveats: No autoreactive T cell clone sequences appeared in some memory CD4+ repertoires.

About this clone itself: What it binds is unknown.

The protocol was immunoSEQ multiplex PCR, while the TCRdb copy is restricted to in-frame clones and leaves out a portion. The top ten clones hold around 0.99% of a sample with approximately 26,000 clones, around 84% of them seen once. The sample was memory (CD45RA-) CD4+ T cells from blood. This TCR was sampled from a human donor in good health. J is TRBJ1-1 and V is TRBV7-9, with 7 positions matching TRBD1. The CDR3 DNA sequence: TGTGCCAGCAGCCCCAGGGGGTTAGGGGACACTGAAGCTTTCTTT. This codes for CASSPRGLGDTEAFF.